There are many counts of the clone carrying this T cell receptor beta chain. For every subset, genomic DNA was evenly distributed across several immunoSEQ plates. Libraries were prepared by immunoSEQ multiplex PCR; TCRdb keeps only in-frame clonotypes and omits some of them. This sample has more than 150,000 clones, with approximately 61% found just once. This specimen comes from a study of shared clonotypes between healthy human individuals. The overall study: Donors, aged 18 to 49, were a couple of women and a few men.

V gave up 5 bases and J gave up 2 bases, with 13 bases separating them. The V gene's germline CDR1 is GTSNPN and CDR2 SVGIG (reference sequence). CDR3 length equals 13 residues. The sequence was obtained from a man aged 25 to 40 in good health. Sequencing input: memory CD4+ T cells sorted from blood. Subset in this sample: CD45RA-negative fraction. The chain is built from TRBV30 and TRBJ2-7; perhaps D is TRBD1 or TRBD2 (5 bases each). The CDR3 DNA reads as TGTGCCTGGTCAGGAAGGGGACCCTACGAGCAGTACTTC. As protein: CAWSGRGPYEQYF.